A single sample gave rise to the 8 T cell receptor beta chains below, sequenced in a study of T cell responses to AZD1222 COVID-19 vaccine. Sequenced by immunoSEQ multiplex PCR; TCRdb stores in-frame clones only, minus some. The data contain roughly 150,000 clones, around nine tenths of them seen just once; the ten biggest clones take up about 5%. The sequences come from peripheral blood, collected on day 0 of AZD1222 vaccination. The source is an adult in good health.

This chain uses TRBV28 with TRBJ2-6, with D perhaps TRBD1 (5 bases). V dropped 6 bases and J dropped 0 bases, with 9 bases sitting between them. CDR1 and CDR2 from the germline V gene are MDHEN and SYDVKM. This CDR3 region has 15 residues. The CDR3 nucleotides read TGTGCCAGCAGGTCAGGGTTCTCTGGGGCCAACGTCCTGACTTTC. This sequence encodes CASRSGFSGANVLTF.

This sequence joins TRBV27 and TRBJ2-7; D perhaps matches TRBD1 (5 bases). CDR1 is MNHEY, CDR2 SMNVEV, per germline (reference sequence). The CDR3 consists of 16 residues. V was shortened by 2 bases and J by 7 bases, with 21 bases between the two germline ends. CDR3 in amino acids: CASSLDGRTQAWEQYF. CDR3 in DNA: TGTGCCAGCAGTTTAGACGGCCGGACACAAGCTTGGGAGCAGTACTTC.

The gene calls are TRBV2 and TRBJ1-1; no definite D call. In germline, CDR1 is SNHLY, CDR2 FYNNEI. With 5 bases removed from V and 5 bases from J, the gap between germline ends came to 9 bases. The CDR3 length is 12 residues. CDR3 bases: TGTGCCAGCAGTTCAATAGGAACTGAAGCTTTCTTT. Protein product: CASSSIGTEAFF.

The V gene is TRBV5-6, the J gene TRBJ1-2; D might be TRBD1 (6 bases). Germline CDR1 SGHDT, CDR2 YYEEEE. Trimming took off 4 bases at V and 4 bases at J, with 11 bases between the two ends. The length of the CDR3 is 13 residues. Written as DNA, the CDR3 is TGTGCCAGCAGCCTGGGGGCGGCCTATGGCTACACCTTC. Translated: CASSLGAAYGYTF.

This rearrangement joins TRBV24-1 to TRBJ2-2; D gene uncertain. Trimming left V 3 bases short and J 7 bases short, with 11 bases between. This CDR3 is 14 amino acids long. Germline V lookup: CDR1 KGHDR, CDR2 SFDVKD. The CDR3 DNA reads TGTGCCACCAGTGATCATTTAGCTATCGGGGAGCTGTTTTTT. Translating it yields CATSDHLAIGELFF.

DNA for the CDR3: TGTGCCAGCAGCGTAGGAGGCCGCTCTGGGGCCAACGTCCTGACTTTC. Protein product: CASSVGGRSGANVLTF. V is TRBV9 and J is TRBJ2-6; D is ambiguous. Germline loops: CDR1 SGDLS, CDR2 YYNGEE. This CDR3 is 16 amino acids long. V lost 0 bases and J 0 bases, leaving 7 bases between the germline ends.

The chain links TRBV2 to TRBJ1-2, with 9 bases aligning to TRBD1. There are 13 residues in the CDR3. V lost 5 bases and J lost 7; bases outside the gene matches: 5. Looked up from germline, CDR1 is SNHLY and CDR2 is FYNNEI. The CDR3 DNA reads TGTGCCAGCAGTTCAGACAGGGGGGCTGGCTACACCTTC. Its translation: CASSSDRGAGYTF. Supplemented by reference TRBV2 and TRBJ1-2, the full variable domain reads EPEVTQTPSHQVTQMGQEVILRCVPISNHLYFYWYRQILGQKVEFLVSFYNNEISEKSEIFDDQFSVERPDGSNFTLKIRSTKLEDSAMYFCASSSDRGAGYTFGSGTRLTVV.

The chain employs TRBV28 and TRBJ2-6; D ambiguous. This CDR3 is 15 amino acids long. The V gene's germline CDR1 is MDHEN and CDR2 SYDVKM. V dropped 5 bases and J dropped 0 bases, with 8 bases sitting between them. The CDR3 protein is CASSVRSSGANVLTF. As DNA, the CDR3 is TGTGCCAGCAGTGTACGGAGCTCTGGGGCCAACGTCCTGACTTTC.